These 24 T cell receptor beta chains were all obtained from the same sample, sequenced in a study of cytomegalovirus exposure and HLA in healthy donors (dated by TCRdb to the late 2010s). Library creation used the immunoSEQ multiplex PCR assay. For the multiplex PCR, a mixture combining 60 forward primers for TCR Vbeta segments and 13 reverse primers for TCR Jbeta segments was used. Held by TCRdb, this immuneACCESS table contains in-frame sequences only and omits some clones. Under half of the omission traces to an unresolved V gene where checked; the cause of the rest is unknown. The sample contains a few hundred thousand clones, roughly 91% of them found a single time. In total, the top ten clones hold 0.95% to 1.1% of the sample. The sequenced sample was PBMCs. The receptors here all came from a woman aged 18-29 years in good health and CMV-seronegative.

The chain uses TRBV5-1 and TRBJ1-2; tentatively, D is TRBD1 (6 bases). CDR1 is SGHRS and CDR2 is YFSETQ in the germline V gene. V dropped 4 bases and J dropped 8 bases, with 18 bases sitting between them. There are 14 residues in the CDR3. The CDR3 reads CASSKGHREGGYTF. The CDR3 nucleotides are TGCGCCAGCAGCAAGGGACATCGAGAGGGGGGCTACACCTTC.

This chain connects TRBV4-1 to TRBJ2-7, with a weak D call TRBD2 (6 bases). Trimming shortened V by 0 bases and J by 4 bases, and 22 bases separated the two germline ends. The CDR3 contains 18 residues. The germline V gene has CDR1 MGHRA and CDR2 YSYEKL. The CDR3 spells CASSQEGFTSRPLYEQYF. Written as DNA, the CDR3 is TGCGCCAGCAGCCAAGAAGGGTTTACTAGCAGGCCCCTATACGAGCAGTACTTC.

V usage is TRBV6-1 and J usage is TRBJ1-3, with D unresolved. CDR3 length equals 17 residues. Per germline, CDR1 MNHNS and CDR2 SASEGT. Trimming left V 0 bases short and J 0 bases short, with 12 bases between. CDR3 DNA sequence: TGTGCCAGCAGTGAAGCCGTCTGGGCGAGCTCTGGAAACACCATATATTTT. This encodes CASSEAVWASSGNTIYF.

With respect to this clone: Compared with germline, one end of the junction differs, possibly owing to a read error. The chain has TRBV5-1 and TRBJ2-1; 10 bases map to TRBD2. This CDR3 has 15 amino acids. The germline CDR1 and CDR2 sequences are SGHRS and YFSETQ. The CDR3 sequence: CASSSSGSSHNEQFF. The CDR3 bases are TGCGCCAGCAGCTCTAGCGGGAGCTCCCACAATGAGCAGTTCTTC.

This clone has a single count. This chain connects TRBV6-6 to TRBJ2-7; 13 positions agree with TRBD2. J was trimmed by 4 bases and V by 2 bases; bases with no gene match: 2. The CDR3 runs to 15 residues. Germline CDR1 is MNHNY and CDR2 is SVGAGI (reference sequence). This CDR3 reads CASSYGTSGNYEQYF. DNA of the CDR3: TGTGCCAGCAGTTACGGGACTAGCGGGAATTACGAGCAGTACTTC.

The CDR3 region is CASIPLVTGGVAFF. The CDR3 nucleotides are TGTGCCAGCATTCCTTTGGTTACAGGGGGCGTAGCTTTCTTT. V and J are TRBV5-5 and TRBJ1-1; 9 nucleotides line up with TRBD1. With V trimmed by 6 bases and J by 10 bases, 13 bases remained unmatched. The CDR3 runs 14 residues. Germline CDR1 SGHKS, CDR2 YYEKEE (reference sequence).

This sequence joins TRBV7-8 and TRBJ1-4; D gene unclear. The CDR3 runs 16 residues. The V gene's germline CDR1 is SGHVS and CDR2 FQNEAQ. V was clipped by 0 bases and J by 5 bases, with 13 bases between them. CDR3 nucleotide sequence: TGTGCCAGCAGCTTAGCTACGGCAGGACTCAATGAAAAACTGTTTTTT. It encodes CASSLATAGLNEKLFF.

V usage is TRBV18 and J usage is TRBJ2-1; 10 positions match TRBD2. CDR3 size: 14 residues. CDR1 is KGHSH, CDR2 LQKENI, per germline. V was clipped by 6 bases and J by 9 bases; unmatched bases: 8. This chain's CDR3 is CASSRGTSEGEQFF. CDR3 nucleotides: TGTGCCAGCTCCCGGGGGACTAGCGAGGGTGAGCAGTTCTTC.

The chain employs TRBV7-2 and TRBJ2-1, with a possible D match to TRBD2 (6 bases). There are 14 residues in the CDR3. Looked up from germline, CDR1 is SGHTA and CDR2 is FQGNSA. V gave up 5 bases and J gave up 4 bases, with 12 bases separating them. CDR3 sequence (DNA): TGTGCCAGCAGCCCGCTCGGGAGTTACAATGAGCAGTTCTTC. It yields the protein CASSPLGSYNEQFF. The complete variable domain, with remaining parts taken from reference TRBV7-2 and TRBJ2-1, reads GAGVSQSPSNKVTEKGKDVELRCDPISGHTALYWYRQSLGQGLEFLIYFQGNSAPDKSGLPSDRFSAERTGGSVSTLTIQRTQQEDSAVYLCASSPLGSYNEQFFGPGTRLTVL.

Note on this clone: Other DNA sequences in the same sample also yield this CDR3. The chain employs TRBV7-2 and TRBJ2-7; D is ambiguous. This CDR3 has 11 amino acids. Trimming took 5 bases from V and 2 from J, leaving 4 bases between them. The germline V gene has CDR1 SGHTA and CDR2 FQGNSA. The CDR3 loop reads CASSLTYEQYF. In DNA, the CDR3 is TGTGCCAGCAGCCTAACCTACGAGCAGTACTTC.

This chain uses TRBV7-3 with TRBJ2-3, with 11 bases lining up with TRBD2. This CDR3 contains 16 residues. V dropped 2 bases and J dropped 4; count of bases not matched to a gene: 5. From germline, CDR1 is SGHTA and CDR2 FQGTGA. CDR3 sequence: CASSLRLAGLPDTQYF. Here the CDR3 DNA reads TGTGCCAGCAGCTTACGACTAGCGGGGCTTCCAGATACGCAGTATTTT.

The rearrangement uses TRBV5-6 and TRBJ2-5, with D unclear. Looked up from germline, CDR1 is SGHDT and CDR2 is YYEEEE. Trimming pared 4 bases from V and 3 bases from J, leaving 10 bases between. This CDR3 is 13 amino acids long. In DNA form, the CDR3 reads TGTGCCAGCAGCCAGGTTCTTAAAGAGACCCAGTACTTC. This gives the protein CASSQVLKETQYF.

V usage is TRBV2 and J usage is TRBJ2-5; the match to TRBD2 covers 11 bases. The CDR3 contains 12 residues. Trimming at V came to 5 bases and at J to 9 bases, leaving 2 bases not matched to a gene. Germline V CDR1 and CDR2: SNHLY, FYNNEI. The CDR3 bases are TGTGCCAGCAGTCAGACTAGCGGGGCCCAGTACTTC. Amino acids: CASSQTSGAQYF.

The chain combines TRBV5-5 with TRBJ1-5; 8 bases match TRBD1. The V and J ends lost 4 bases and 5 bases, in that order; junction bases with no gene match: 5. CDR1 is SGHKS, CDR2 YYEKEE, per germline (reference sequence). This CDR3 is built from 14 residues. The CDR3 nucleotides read TGTGCCAGCAGCGTCTCAGGGGGCCATCAGCCCCAGCATTTT. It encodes CASSVSGGHQPQHF.

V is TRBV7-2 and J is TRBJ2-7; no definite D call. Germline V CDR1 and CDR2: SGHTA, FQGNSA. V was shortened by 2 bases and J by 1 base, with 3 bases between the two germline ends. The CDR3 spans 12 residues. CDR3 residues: CASSLQSYEQYF. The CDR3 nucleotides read TGTGCCAGCAGCTTACAGTCCTACGAGCAGTACTTC.

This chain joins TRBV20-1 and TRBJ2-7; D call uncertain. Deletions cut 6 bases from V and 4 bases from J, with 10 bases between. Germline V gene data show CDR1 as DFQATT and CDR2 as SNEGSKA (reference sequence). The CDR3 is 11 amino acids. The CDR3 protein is CSAPYVYEQYF. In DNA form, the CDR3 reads TGCAGTGCCCCCTATGTGTACGAGCAGTACTTC.

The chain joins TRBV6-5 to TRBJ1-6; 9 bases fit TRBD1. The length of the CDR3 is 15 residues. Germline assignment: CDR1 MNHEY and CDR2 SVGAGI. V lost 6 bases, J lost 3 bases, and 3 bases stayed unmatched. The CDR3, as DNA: TGTGCCAGCAGACGACAGGGGGACTATAATTCACCCCTCCACTTT. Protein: CASRRQGDYNSPLHF.

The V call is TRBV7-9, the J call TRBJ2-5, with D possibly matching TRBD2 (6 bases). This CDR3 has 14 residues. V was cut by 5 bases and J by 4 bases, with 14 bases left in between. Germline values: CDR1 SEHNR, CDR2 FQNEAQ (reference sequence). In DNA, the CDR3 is TGTGCCAGCAGCGACACTAGCTACCCAGAGACCCAGTACTTC. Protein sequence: CASSDTSYPETQYF.

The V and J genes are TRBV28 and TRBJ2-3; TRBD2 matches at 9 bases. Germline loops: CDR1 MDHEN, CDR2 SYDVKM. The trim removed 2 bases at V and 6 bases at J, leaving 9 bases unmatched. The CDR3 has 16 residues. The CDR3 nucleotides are TGTGCCAGCAGTTTAGCGGGAGGGCTGGTTTTTGATACGCAGTATTTT. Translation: CASSLAGGLVFDTQYF. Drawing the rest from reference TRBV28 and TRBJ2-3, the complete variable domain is DVKVTQSSRYLVKRTGEKVFLECVQDMDHENMFWYRQDPGLGLRLIYFSYDVKMKEKGDIPEGYSVSREKKERFSLILESASTNQTSMYLCASSLAGGLVFDTQYFGPGTRLTVL.

This CDR3 is CASSLVGVTNEQYF. In DNA, the CDR3 is TGCGCCAGCAGCTTGGTGGGAGTAACCAACGAGCAGTACTTC. V and J are TRBV5-1 and TRBJ2-7, with TRBD2 as a possible D gene (5 bases). This CDR3 is built from 14 residues. Germline CDR1 is SGHRS and CDR2 is YFSETQ. Trimming stripped 0 bases from V and 5 bases from J, with 12 bases between.

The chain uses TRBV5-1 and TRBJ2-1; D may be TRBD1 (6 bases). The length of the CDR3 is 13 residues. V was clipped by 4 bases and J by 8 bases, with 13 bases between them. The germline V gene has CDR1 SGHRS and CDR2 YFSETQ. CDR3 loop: CASSNQGGDEQFF. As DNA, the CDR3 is TGCGCCAGCAGCAATCAAGGGGGAGATGAGCAGTTCTTC. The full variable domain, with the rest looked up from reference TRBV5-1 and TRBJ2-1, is KAGVTQTPRYLIKTRGQQVTLSCSPISGHRSVSWYQQTPGQGLQFLFEYFSETQRNKGNFPGRFSGRQFSNSRSEMNVSTLELGDSALYLCASSNQGGDEQFFGPGTRLTVL.

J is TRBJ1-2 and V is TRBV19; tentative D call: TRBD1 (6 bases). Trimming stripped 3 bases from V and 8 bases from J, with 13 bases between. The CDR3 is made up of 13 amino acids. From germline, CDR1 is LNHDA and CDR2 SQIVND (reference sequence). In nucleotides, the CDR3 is TGTGCCAGTAGTATTGTACAGGGAGAAGGCTACACCTTC. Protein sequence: CASSIVQGEGYTF. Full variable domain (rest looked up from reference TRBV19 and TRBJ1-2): DGGITQSPKYLFRKEGQNVTLSCEQNLNHDAMYWYRQDPGQGLRLIYYSQIVNDFQKGDIAEGYSVSREKKESFPLTVTSAQKNPTAFYLCASSIVQGEGYTFGSGTRLTVV.

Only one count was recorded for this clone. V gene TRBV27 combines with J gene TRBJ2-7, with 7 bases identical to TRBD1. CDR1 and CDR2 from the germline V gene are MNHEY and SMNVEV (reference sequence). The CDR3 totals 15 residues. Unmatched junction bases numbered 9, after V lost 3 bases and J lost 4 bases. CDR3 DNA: TGTGCCAGCAGTTTCCTTGACAGGGTTGGTTACGAGCAGTACTTC. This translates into CASSFLDRVGYEQYF.

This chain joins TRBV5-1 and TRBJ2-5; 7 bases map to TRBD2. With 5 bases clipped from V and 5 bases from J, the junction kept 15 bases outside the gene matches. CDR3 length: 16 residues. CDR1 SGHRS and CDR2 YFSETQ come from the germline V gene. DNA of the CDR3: TGCGCCAGCAGTCGTGCCCTGACTAGCAGTCGGGAGACCCAGTACTTC. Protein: CASSRALTSSRETQYF.